This T cell receptor beta chain was profiled in a study of CD8+ T cells in alopecia areata. A remark on this clone: As yet, its antigen is unknown.

Germline CDR1 MGHRA, CDR2 YSYEKL. The CDR3 is 17 residues long. V shed 2 bases, J shed 1 base, and the junction held 10 bases outside the gene matches. CD4+ and CD8+ T cells were sorted from PBMCs. Findings and limits, study-wide: Scalp sample data also include resident alphabeta T cells from normal skin.

RNA was extracted and reverse transcribed into cDNA as the sequencing template. Produced via immunoSEQ multiplex PCR; TCRdb's table is partial and in-frame only. The sample yields fewer than 150,000 clones, approximately 60% seen once. Sample: CD4+ T cells sorted from blood. The receptor was isolated from a human donor in good health. V and J are TRBV4-1 and TRBJ1-1, with 7 bases fitting TRBD1. In nucleotides, the CDR3 is TGCGCCAGCAGCCAATCCCGGCAGGGGGGCCAGAACACTGAAGCTTTCTTT. Amino acid sequence: CASSQSRQGGQNTEAFF.